What follows are 17 T cell receptor beta chains derived from one specimen sequenced in a study of T cells in Graves' hyperthyroidism and ophthalmopathy (dated by TCRdb to the late 2010s). Receptor libraries were prepared by multiplex PCR. TCRdb lists the instrument as Illumina HiSeq 2000. TCR beta CDR3 regions were amplified from RNA transcripts. The first round of RT-PCR for the TCR CDR3 was performed with the HTBI primer set and the Qiagen OneStep RT-PCR kit. In TCRdb, the public reads were trimmed at Q25 with fastp and aligned with MiXCR, with productive beta chains retained. All rows with the same CDR3 protein become a single entry with the most common DNA and genes. The sample includes 600,000 to 650,000 distinct CDR3 sequences, with roughly 20% observed a single time. The ten largest clones capture 34% of the sample. Sequencing input: blood. The receptor set was obtained from a man younger than 45 with Graves' ophthalmopathy.

This clonotype has just a few counts. The J gene is TRBJ2-3, the V gene TRBV5-1, with a tentative D call TRBD1 (7 bases). The CDR3 sequence is 15 residues long. Germline assignment: CDR1 SGHRS and CDR2 YFSETQ. V was pared by 4 bases and J by 4 bases, with 16 bases between. Here the CDR3 DNA reads TGCGCCAGCAGCCCGGGGGCAGGGGGAGCAGATACGCAGTATTTT. Protein: CASSPGAGGADTQYF.

The J gene is TRBJ2-5, the V gene TRBV5-6; unclear D gene. Trimming shortened V by 3 bases and J by 7 bases, and 13 bases separated the two germline ends. CDR1 and CDR2 from the germline V gene are SGHDT and YYEEEE. There are 13 residues in the CDR3. CDR3 loop: CASSSSFDRTQYF. In DNA, the CDR3 is TGTGCCAGCAGCTCCTCTTTCGACCGGACCCAGTACTTC.

The sample holds a few counts of this clonotype. The chain combines TRBV11-2 with TRBJ2-7; D is uncertain. The ends were cut back, 2 bases at V and 1 base at J, with 12 bases in the middle. Germline-derived CDR1 and CDR2 are SGHAT and FQNNGV. This CDR3 region has 15 residues. For the CDR3, the DNA is TGTGCCAGCAGCTTAATTCGTGGCAGGTCCTACGAGCAGTACTTC. This sequence encodes CASSLIRGRSYEQYF. The whole variable domain, filled in from reference TRBV11-2 and TRBJ2-7, reads EAGVAQSPRYKIIEKRQSVAFWCNPISGHATLYWYQQILGQGPKLLIQFQNNGVVDDSQLPKDRFSAERLKGVDSTLKIQPAKLEDSAVYLCASSLIRGRSYEQYFGPGTRLTVT.

There are a few counts of this clonotype. The chain uses TRBV7-2 and TRBJ2-3, with 12 bases aligning to TRBD2. V lost 1 base to trimming and J lost 8 bases; unmatched junction nucleotides: 10. CDR1 SGHTA and CDR2 FQGNSA come from the germline V gene. The CDR3 is 17 amino acids. CDR3 in DNA: TGTGCCAGCAGCTTAGGGCTAGCGGGAGGGCCGGCGGGTACGCAGTATTTT. This sequence encodes CASSLGLAGGPAGTQYF.

The chain carries TRBV6-2 or TRBV6-3 and TRBJ2-7, with D unclear. The CDR3 is 11 amino acids. Germline CDR1 is MNHEY and CDR2 is SVGEGT. V was clipped by 8 bases and J by 2 bases, with 7 bases between them. CDR3 sequence reads: CASEETYEQYF. Written as DNA, the CDR3 is TGTGCCAGCGAAGAAACCTACGAGCAGTACTTC.

This clonotype has at least ten counts. The V gene is TRBV5-1, the J gene TRBJ2-7; TRBD1 might be the D (6 bases). In germline, CDR1 is SGHRS, CDR2 YFSETQ. CDR3 length: 14 amino acids. V shed 7 bases and J shed 0 bases, with 14 bases lying between them. CDR3 in amino acids: CASGKQGLSYEQYF. CDR3 coding DNA: TGCGCCAGCGGGAAACAGGGCCTCTCCTACGAGCAGTACTTC.

The DNA for the CDR3 is TGCGCCAGCAGGCCGGGACAGGCCTCCTCTTTTGAGCAGTTCTTC. This encodes CASRPGQASSFEQFF. This rearrangement joins TRBV10-2 to TRBJ2-1; 8 positions agree with TRBD1. V lost 6 bases to trimming and J lost 9 bases; unmatched junction nucleotides: 13. The CDR3 runs 15 residues. Germline CDR1 and CDR2: WSHSY and SAAADI.

The rearrangement uses TRBV28 and TRBJ1-1; D is uncertain. The CDR3 sequence is 13 residues long. Germline values: CDR1 MDHEN, CDR2 SYDVKM. V was shortened by 10 bases and J by 0 bases, with 12 bases between the two germline ends. CDR3: CATSRSLNTEAFF. CDR3 sequence (DNA): TGTGCCACGTCCCGCAGTCTGAACACTGAAGCTTTCTTT.

This clonotype was observed a handful of times. The chain couples TRBV7-3 to TRBJ1-1, with 8 bases lining up with TRBD1. Germline loops: CDR1 SGHTA, CDR2 FQGTGA. V shed 3 bases, J shed 0 bases, and the junction held 3 bases outside the gene matches. CDR3 size: 15 residues. The CDR3 reads CASSFTGGMNTEAFF. Here the CDR3 DNA reads TGTGCCAGCAGCTTTACAGGGGGAATGAACACTGAAGCTTTCTTT.

This clonotype came up many times. The V and J genes are TRBV11-1 and TRBJ2-7, with 9 bases aligning to TRBD2. Germline V lookup: CDR1 SGHAT, CDR2 FQDESV (reference sequence). The ends lost 2 bases at V and 3 bases at J; junction bases unmatched: 5. The CDR3 runs to 15 residues. The CDR3 DNA is TGTGCCAGCAGCTTACGTAGCGGGAGTTTCTACGAGCAGTACTTC. It specifies CASSLRSGSFYEQYF.

The chain couples TRBV7-9 to TRBJ1-1, with D unclear. Germline CDR1 and CDR2: SEHNR and FQNEAQ (reference sequence). CDR3 length: 13 residues. Trimming pared 5 bases from V and 6 bases from J, leaving 13 bases between. In nucleotides, the CDR3 is TGTGCCAGCAGCCCACACGGGCGGGCTGAAGCTTTCTTT. The encoded protein is CASSPHGRAEAFF. The entire variable domain, with the rest obtained from reference TRBV7-9 and TRBJ1-1, is as follows: DTGVSQNPRHKITKRGQNVTFRCDPISEHNRLYWYRQTLGQGPEFLTYFQNEAQLEKSRLLSDRFSAERPKGSFSTLEIQRTEQGDSAMYLCASSPHGRAEAFFGQGTRLTVV.

The chain employs TRBV6-1 and TRBJ1-5, with TRBD1 as a possible D gene (6 bases). The ends were cut back, 6 bases at V and 6 bases at J, with 21 bases in the middle. Germline-derived CDR1 and CDR2 are MNHNS and SASEGT. This CDR3 is 16 amino acids long. The CDR3 sequence is CASSPTQGRGGQPQHF. As DNA, the CDR3 is TGTGCCAGCAGCCCGACTCAGGGAAGGGGGGGTCAGCCCCAGCATTTT.

This clonotype was counted a few times. This chain joins TRBV27 and TRBJ2-7; 7 bases map to TRBD2. This CDR3 is 14 amino acids long. Germline V gene sequence: CDR1 MNHEY, CDR2 SMNVEV (reference sequence). V dropped 7 bases and J dropped 6; count of bases not matched to a gene: 12. The CDR3 is CASTREAGVGEQYF. CDR3 nucleotides: TGTGCCAGCACCCGGGAGGCGGGGGTCGGCGAGCAGTACTTC.

This clonotype was seen only a few times. One end of the junction is discordant with germline, which a read error may explain. This sequence joins TRBV7-9 and TRBJ2-7, with TRBD1 identical over 9 bases. Germline assignment: CDR1 SEHNR and CDR2 FQNEAQ (reference sequence). This CDR3 contains 16 residues. The CDR3 nucleotides are TGCGCCAGCAGCAAGGGACAGGGAGACTATCCCTACGAGCAGTACTTC. This translates into CASSKGQGDYPYEQYF.

This CDR3 is CASFLGGNYNEQFF. CDR3 nucleotide sequence: TGCGCCAGCTTCCTCGGCGGGAACTACAATGAGCAGTTCTTC. This chain links TRBV5-1 with TRBJ2-1; TRBD2 might be the D (6 bases). Germline assignment: CDR1 SGHRS and CDR2 YFSETQ. The length of the CDR3 is 14 residues. The V end was cut by 7 bases, the J end by 3 bases, with 14 bases between.

This rearrangement joins TRBV4-2 to TRBJ2-1; D gene ambiguous. The V end lost 1 base, the J end lost 1 base, and 11 bases lay between the germline ends. Germline assignment: CDR1 LGHNA and CDR2 YNFKEQ. This CDR3 contains 16 residues. The chain's CDR3 is CASSQGISQSYNEQFF. Here the CDR3 DNA reads TGTGCCAGCAGCCAAGGTATCTCGCAATCCTACAATGAGCAGTTCTTC.

This clonotype occurred many times. V usage is TRBV7-4 and J usage is TRBJ2-5, with D perhaps TRBD1 (6 bases). Trimming shortened V by 3 bases and J by 2 bases, and 13 bases separated the two germline ends. The CDR3 is made up of 15 amino acids. CDR1 is SGHVT and CDR2 is SQSDAQ in the germline V gene. The chain's CDR3 is CASSFFVTGQETQYF. The DNA of the CDR3 is TGTGCCAGCAGCTTTTTCGTGACAGGTCAAGAGACCCAGTACTTC.